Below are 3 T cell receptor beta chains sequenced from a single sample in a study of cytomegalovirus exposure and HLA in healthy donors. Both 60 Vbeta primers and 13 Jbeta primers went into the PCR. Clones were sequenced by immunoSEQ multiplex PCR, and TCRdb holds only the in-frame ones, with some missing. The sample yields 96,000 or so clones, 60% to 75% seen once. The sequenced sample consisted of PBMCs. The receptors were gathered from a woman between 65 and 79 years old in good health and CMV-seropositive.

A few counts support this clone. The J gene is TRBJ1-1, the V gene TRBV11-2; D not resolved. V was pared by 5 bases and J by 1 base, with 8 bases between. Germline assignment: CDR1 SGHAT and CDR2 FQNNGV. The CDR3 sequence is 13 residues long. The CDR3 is CASSDHGNTEAFF. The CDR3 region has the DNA TGTGCCAGCAGCGATCACGGGAACACTGAAGCTTTCTTT.

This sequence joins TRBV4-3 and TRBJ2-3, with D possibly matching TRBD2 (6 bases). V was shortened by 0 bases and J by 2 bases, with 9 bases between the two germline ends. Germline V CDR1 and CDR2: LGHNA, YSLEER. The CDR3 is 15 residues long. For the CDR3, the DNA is TGCGCCAGCAGCCAAGAAACGGGGGACACAGATACGCAGTATTTT. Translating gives CASSQETGDTDTQYF.

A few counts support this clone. As DNA, the CDR3 is TGCGCCAGCAGCGAAGGGGTGAGGCTAGCGAACAATGAGCAGTTCTTC. This sequence encodes CASSEGVRLANNEQFF. This chain connects TRBV10-2 to TRBJ2-1, with D possibly TRBD2 on 6 matching bases. This CDR3 has 16 residues. Trimming removed 6 bases from V and 5 bases from J, with 20 bases in between. CDR1 is WSHSY, CDR2 SAAADI, per germline.